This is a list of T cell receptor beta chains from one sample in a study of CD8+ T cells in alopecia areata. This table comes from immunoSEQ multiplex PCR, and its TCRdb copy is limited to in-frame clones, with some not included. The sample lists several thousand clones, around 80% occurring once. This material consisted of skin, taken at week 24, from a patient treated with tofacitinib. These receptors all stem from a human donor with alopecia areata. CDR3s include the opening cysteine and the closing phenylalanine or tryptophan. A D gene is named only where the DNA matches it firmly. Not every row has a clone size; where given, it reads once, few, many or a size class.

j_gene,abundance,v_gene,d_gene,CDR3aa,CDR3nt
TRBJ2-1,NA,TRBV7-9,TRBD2,CASSSVAGRYNEQFF,TGTGCCAGCAGCTCTGTAGCGGGGCGCTACAATGAGCAGTTCTTC
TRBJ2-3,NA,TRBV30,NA,CAWSGAGPDTQYF,TGTGCCTGGAGTGGGGCGGGACCAGATACGCAGTATTTT
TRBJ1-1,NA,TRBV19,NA,CASSMSRGDTEAFF,TGTGCCAGTAGTATGAGTCGGGGGGACACTGAAGCTTTCTTT
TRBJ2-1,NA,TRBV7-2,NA,CASSLQRNEQFF,TGTGCCAGCAGCCTACAGAGGAATGAGCAGTTCTTC
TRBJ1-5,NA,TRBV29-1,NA,CSVARDFNQPQHF,TGCAGCGTTGCCAGGGACTTCAATCAGCCCCAGCATTTT
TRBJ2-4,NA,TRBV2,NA,CASSEWGTVAKNIQYF,TGTGCCAGCAGTGAATGGGGGACCGTAGCCAAAAACATTCAGTACTTC
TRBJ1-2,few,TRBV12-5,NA,CASGLVEAGTNYGYTF,TGTGCTAGTGGTTTGGTTGAGGCAGGGACCAACTATGGCTACACCTTC
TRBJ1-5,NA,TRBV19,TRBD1,CASSFRQGLGNQPQHF,TGTGCCAGTAGTTTCCGACAGGGGCTCGGCAATCAGCCCCAGCATTTT
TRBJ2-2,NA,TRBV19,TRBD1,CATRDSGTTGELFF,TGTGCCACCCGGGACAGCGGTACTACCGGGGAGCTGTTTTTT
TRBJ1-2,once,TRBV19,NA,CASSIGVLHYGYTF,TGTGCCAGTAGTATCGGGGTCCTACACTATGGCTACACCTTC
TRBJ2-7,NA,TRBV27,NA,CASSPSDSSYEQYF,TGTGCCAGCAGTCCGTCGGACAGCTCCTACGAGCAGTACTTC
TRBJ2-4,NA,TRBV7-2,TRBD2,CASSKLADLAKNIQYF,TGTGCCAGCAGCAAACTAGCGGACCTAGCCAAAAACATTCAGTACTTC
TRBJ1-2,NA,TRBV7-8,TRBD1,CASSLARQGINYGYTF,TGTGCCAGCAGCTTAGCTCGACAGGGGATTAACTATGGCTACACCTTC
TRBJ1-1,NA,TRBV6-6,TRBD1,CASNEDRASEAFF,TGTGCCAGCAATGAGGACAGGGCGAGTGAAGCTTTCTTT
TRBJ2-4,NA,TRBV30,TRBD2,CAWSVLGGGAQYF,TGTGCCTGGAGTGTACTGGGCGGGGGGGCCCAGTACTTC
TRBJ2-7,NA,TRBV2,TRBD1,CASGQVFSYEQYF,TGTGCCAGCGGACAGGTCTTCTCCTACGAGCAGTACTTC
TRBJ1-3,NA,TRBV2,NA,CASGREDGNTIYF,TGTGCCAGCGGACGTGAGGACGGAAACACCATATATTTT
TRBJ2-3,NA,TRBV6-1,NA,CATRVLVTDTQYF,TGTGCCACCAGGGTTTTAGTTACAGATACGCAGTATTTT
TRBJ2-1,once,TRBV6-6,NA,CASSTGPGGYNEQFF,TGTGCCAGCAGTACAGGCCCCGGAGGATACAATGAGCAGTTCTTC
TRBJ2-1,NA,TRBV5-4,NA,CASSLLHEQFF,TGTGCCAGCAGCTTACTCCATGAGCAGTTCTTC
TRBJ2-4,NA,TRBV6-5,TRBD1,CASSYSTGYAKNIQYF,TGTGCCAGCAGTTACTCGACAGGGTATGCCAAAAACATTCAGTACTTC
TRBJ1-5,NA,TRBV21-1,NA,CASRRSVLHWHHQPQHF,TGTGCCAGCAGACGTTCGGTACTACATTGGCATCATCAGCCCCAGCATTTT
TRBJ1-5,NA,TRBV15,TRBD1,CATSSRDRGNQPQHF,TGTGCCACCAGCAGCCGGGACAGGGGCAATCAGCCCCAGCATTTT
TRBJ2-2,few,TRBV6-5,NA,CASRQGGSGELFF,TGTGCCAGTCGTCAGGGGGGCAGCGGGGAGCTGTTTTTT
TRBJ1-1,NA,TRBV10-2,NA,CASSVSDDTEAFF,TGCGCCAGCAGTGTCTCAGACGACACTGAAGCTTTCTTT
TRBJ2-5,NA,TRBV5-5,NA,CASSLTTAQETQYF,TGTGCCAGCAGCTTGACTACGGCCCAAGAGACCCAGTACTTC
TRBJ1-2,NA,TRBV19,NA,CASSSEVYGYTF,TGTGCCAGTAGTTCGGAGGTATATGGCTACACCTTC